The present entry profiles one TCR beta chain with its context. Trimming stripped 5 bases from V and 6 bases from J, with 14 bases between. The CDR3 sequence is 13 residues long. Per the germline V gene, CDR1 is SGHTA and CDR2 is FQGNSA. The source of the sample is a study of shared clonotypes between healthy human individuals. Background on the study: Donors, aged 18 to 49, were two women and a few men.

The test was conducted at deep level. Generated by immunoSEQ multiplex PCR, the TCRdb table keeps only in-frame clones and is missing some. Here the sample spans around 340,000 clones, roughly 70% being singletons. Donors, healthy HIV-negative adults, lacked recent acute infections or vaccinations. Splitting of CD4+ cells produced CD45RA+ naive and CD45RA-negative memory subsets. The sequenced sample was memory CD4+ T cells sorted from blood. Indicated subset: CD45RA-negative fraction. The sequence was obtained from a man younger than 40 in good health. J is TRBJ2-7 and V is TRBV7-2; D not certain. Written as DNA, the CDR3 is TGTGCCAGCAGCGAGCATTGGTCCCTCGAGCAGTACTTC. Translation gives CASSEHWSLEQYF.